A selection of T cell receptor beta chains follows, all from one sample in a study of cytomegalovirus exposure and HLA in healthy donors. Clones were read by immunoSEQ multiplex PCR, and TCRdb kept only the in-frame ones, dropping some. The sample shows some 190,000 clones, less than 85% of them seen only once. The sequenced material came from PBMCs. The source is a man aged 25-45 years in good health and CMV-seropositive. Both conserved end residues are part of each CDR3. The D gene is left open where the match is weak. A row's size may be missing; if present it is once, few, many or a size class.

j_call	d_call	v_call	clone_size	cdr3_nt	cdr3_aa
TRBJ2-3	TRBD2	TRBV28	-	TGTGCCAGCAGTTTATTTGTCGCGGGAGAGATTACAGATACGCAGTATTTT	CASSLFVAGEITDTQYF
TRBJ1-2	-	TRBV29-1	-	TGCAGCGTTGAAGATTTAAGCACTGTCTATGGCTACACCTTC	CSVEDLSTVYGYTF
TRBJ1-6	-	TRBV2	-	TGTGCCAGCAGCACAGGGAGGGTTACTTCACCCCTCCACTTT	CASSTGRVTSPLHF
TRBJ1-4	-	TRBV7-9	-	TGTGCCAGCAGCGCAGATCAGGGTGAAAAACTGTTTTTT	CASSADQGEKLFF
TRBJ2-7	-	TRBV19	-	TGTGCCAGTAGTATAGATCCCCCGGGGAGGAAAAACGAGCAGTACTTC	CASSIDPPGRKNEQYF
TRBJ2-1	-	TRBV5-1	-	TGCGCCAGCAGCCGGGGGGCCTCAACCTACAATGAGCAGTTCTTC	CASSRGASTYNEQFF
TRBJ2-1	TRBD2	TRBV9	-	TGTGCCAGCAGCCCGAGCGCGCTAGCGGGTTCCAATGAGCAGTTCTTC	CASSPSALAGSNEQFF
TRBJ2-7	TRBD2	TRBV5-6	-	TGTGCCAGCAGCTTCGGACTAGCGAGTACCTACGAGCAGTACTTC	CASSFGLASTYEQYF
TRBJ2-7	-	TRBV7-3	once	TGTGCCAGCAGCCCCTACTCGACTAGTCCCGAGCAGTACTTC	CASSPYSTSPEQYF
TRBJ2-5	-	TRBV7-9	-	TGTTCCAGCACTCCCTCCCGGGGGTCAGGAAAGACCCAGTACTTC	CSSTPSRGSGKTQYF
TRBJ1-2	-	TRBV6-5	once	TGTGCCAGCAGTTACGACTTTGGCAGAGGAGATTATGGCTACACCTTC	CASSYDFGRGDYGYTF
TRBJ2-3	TRBD1	TRBV14	few	TGTGCCAGCAGCGTTTTAAACAGGGGAAGCACAGATACGCAGTATTTT	CASSVLNRGSTDTQYF
TRBJ2-7	TRBD1	TRBV15	-	TGTGCCACCAGCAGATTAGGACAGGGGAACGAGCAGTACTTC	CATSRLGQGNEQYF
TRBJ1-6	-	TRBV21-1	once	TGTGCCAGCAGCAAAGAGGGGCATCTCAAATCACCCCTCCACTTT	CASSKEGHLKSPLHF
TRBJ2-3	-	TRBV18	-	TGTGCCAGCTCACCACAACGTAGCGACACAGATACGCAGTATTTT	CASSPQRSDTDTQYF
TRBJ2-7	-	TRBV6-4	once	TGTGCCAGCAACGCCCTTACAGCCTACGAGCAGTACTTC	CASNALTAYEQYF
TRBJ2-7	-	TRBV11-1	-	TGTGCCAGCAGCTTGATTGGGACACTTTCCTACGAGCAGTACTTC	CASSLIGTLSYEQYF
TRBJ2-3	TRBD2	TRBV28	-	TGTGCTGGGGGGGAGGCAGATACGCAGTATTTT	CAGGEADTQYF
TRBJ2-5	TRBD1	TRBV19	few	TGTGCCAGCAGGGACAGTTCCAAAGAGACCCAGTACTTC	CASRDSSKETQYF
TRBJ2-2	-	TRBV7-2	-	TGTGCCAGCAGCTTAAGGGGTCCGCTAGCGTCCGGGGAGCTGTTTTTT	CASSLRGPLASGELFF
TRBJ2-7	-	TRBV5-1	-	TGCGCCAGCAGCCTATCCAGGGGGGTCCCTTACGAGCAGTACTTC	CASSLSRGVPYEQYF
TRBJ2-6	TRBD1	TRBV18	-	TGTGCCAGCTCACCACGTACAGGGGCGGGGGCCAACGTCCTGACTTTC	CASSPRTGAGANVLTF
TRBJ2-3	-	TRBV6-6	-	TGTGCCAGCAGCAGCGGGAGCACAGATACGCAGTATTTT	CASSSGSTDTQYF
TRBJ2-7	-	TRBV27	-	TGTGCCAGCAGTTCCCCCTGGCAGGGCGGCCACTACGAGCAGTACTTC	CASSSPWQGGHYEQYF
TRBJ2-1	TRBD2	TRBV5-1	few	TGCGCCAGCAGGGGACTAGCGGGCACCTACAATGAGCAGTTCTTC	CASRGLAGTYNEQFF
TRBJ2-7	TRBD1	TRBV18	-	TGTGCCAGCTCACCACCGGTAGGACAGGGGAGTTACGAGCAGTACTTC	CASSPPVGQGSYEQYF
TRBJ2-5	-	TRBV27	-	TGTGCCAGCAGCGAGGACTTGTTTGGTCAAGAGACCCAGTACTTC	CASSEDLFGQETQYF
TRBJ2-1	TRBD2	TRBV7-3	-	TGTGCCAGCAGCCTTAGCGGGATATCCTACAATGAGCAGTTCTTC	CASSLSGISYNEQFF
TRBJ2-1	TRBD2	TRBV7-3	-	TGTGCCAGCAGCTTAAACGGGGGGGCCGCCAATGAGCAGTTCTTC	CASSLNGGAANEQFF
TRBJ2-7	TRBD1	TRBV9	-	TGTGCCAGCAGTTGGGGACAGGGGTCGTACGAGCAGTACTTC	CASSWGQGSYEQYF
TRBJ1-2	TRBD1	TRBV5-8	-	TGTGCCAGCAGACGGACAGGACGGGGGACTGGCTACACCTTC	CASRRTGRGTGYTF
TRBJ2-3	TRBD1	TRBV5-1	-	TGCGCCAGCAGTACCGGACAGGGGACAGATACGCAGTATTTT	CASSTGQGTDTQYF
TRBJ1-1	-	TRBV7-9	-	TGTTCCAGCAGCTTAGTTAGGCAGGGCACTGAAGCTTTCTTT	CSSSLVRQGTEAFF
TRBJ2-1	-	TRBV23-1	-	TGCGCCAGCAGTCAATCTCGAAGAGGGGGAAGATTAAGCTCCTACAATGAGCAGTTCTTC	CASSQSRRGGRLSSYNEQFF
TRBJ1-4	-	TRBV19	-	TGTGCCAGTAAGGCCATCGAGGCTACAGGGAATGAAAAACTGTTTTTT	CASKAIEATGNEKLFF
TRBJ2-7	-	TRBV7-9	-	TGTGCCAGCAGCCAAGACGGGAGCTCCTACGAGCAGTACTTC	CASSQDGSSYEQYF
TRBJ2-2	TRBD2	TRBV27	-	TGTGCCAGCAGTTTATCTAGCGGGAGGCTCAACACCGGGGAGCTGTTTTTT	CASSLSSGRLNTGELFF
TRBJ1-2	TRBD1	TRBV5-6	-	TGTGCCAGCAGCTTGGACAGGGGAAGGGGTGGCTACACCTTC	CASSLDRGRGGYTF
TRBJ2-2	TRBD2	TRBV7-9	-	TGTGCCAGCAGCACGCGTCGGGGGCGAGCGGGAGGGATCGGGGAGCTGTTTTTT	CASSTRRGRAGGIGELFF
TRBJ1-6	TRBD1	TRBV7-9	many	TGTGCCAGCGAGGACAGGGGTAAAGGTTCACCCCTCCACTTT	CASEDRGKGSPLHF
TRBJ2-1	-	TRBV29-1	few	TGCAGCACCTGGACTGGGAACAATGAGCAGTTCTTC	CSTWTGNNEQFF
TRBJ2-5	-	TRBV4-1	-	TGCGCCAGCAGCCAAGACAGTGAGGTTAAAGAGACCCAGTACTTC	CASSQDSEVKETQYF
TRBJ2-3	-	TRBV9	-	TGTGCCAGCAGCGTAGGGACTCGGGCAGAAGGAGCAGATACGCAGTATTTT	CASSVGTRAEGADTQYF
TRBJ1-1	TRBD1	TRBV19	-	TGTGCCAGTAGTCTCGGACAGGGATACACTGAAGCTTTCTTT	CASSLGQGYTEAFF
TRBJ1-1	-	TRBV11-3	-	TGTGCCAGCAGCAGCCGGGGATTGACTGAAGCTTTCTTT	CASSSRGLTEAFF
TRBJ2-2	-	TRBV29-1	few	TGCAGCGTTGAAGCTCCAGCGGCGGGAACCGGGGAGCTGTTTTTT	CSVEAPAAGTGELFF
TRBJ2-1	TRBD2	TRBV25-1	-	TGTGCCAGCAGTGGGGGGCGGGGGGCCTACAATGAGCAGTTCTTC	CASSGGRGAYNEQFF
TRBJ1-2	-	TRBV6-1	few	TGTGCCAGCAGTGAAGCGCTTTCGTTAGCTAACTATGGCTACACCTTC	CASSEALSLANYGYTF
TRBJ1-6	-	TRBV5-4	few	TGTGCCAGCAGCTTGCAACCAGGGCCCAATTCACCCCTCCACTTT	CASSLQPGPNSPLHF
TRBJ2-5	TRBD1	TRBV28	few	TGTGCCAGCAGGAGACAGGGGGGACCCCAAGAGACCCAGTACTTC	CASRRQGGPQETQYF
TRBJ2-7	TRBD1	TRBV2	once	TGTGCCAGGACTCTATTGAAGGACAGGGGGATTGGCGAGCAGTACTTC	CARTLLKDRGIGEQYF
TRBJ2-5	TRBD1	TRBV13	-	TGTGCCAGCAGCGCCAGGGACAGGGGGAACCAAGAGACCCAGTACTTC	CASSARDRGNQETQYF
TRBJ2-1	-	TRBV5-1	-	TGCGCCAGCAGCCCCGAAACGGGCTCCTACAATGAGCAGTTCTTC	CASSPETGSYNEQFF